A single sample is the source of the 23 T cell receptor beta chains below, sequenced in a study of T-cell memory formation after mild COVID-19. In TCRdb, the 5' RACE reads were re-called with MiXCR into one record per CDR3 protein. This sample has under 300,000 distinct CDR3 sequences, with about a sixth found just once. Sequencing input: PBMCs or a T cell subset sorted from them (not recorded which). All receptors come from a man aged 18 to 30 who had mild COVID-19 (a few samples of this study predate the infection). Cell type and time point are not known.

This clonotype was seen many times. The CDR3 is CAIRAEEGSTEAFF. CDR3 coding DNA: TGTGCCATCAGAGCCGAGGAGGGGAGCACTGAAGCTTTCTTT. The chain uses TRBV10-3 and TRBJ1-1; D perhaps matches TRBD1 (5 bases). The CDR3 loop spans 14 amino acids. Germline assignment: CDR1 ENHRY and CDR2 SYGVKD. V lost 6 bases and J 4 bases, leaving 15 bases between the germline ends.

The CDR3 protein is CASTSGTPVAEAFF. The CDR3 DNA follows: TGTGCCAGCACCTCCGGGACACCCGTGGCTGAAGCTTTCTTT. The chain links TRBV6-1 to TRBJ1-1; tentatively, D is TRBD1 (6 bases). CDR3 length equals 14 residues. V lost 7 bases to trimming and J lost 6 bases, with 18 bases between them. Germline assignment: CDR1 MNHNS and CDR2 SASEGT.

In its sample, this clonotype was seen a few times. The V gene is TRBV20-1, the J gene TRBJ1-1; D may be TRBD1 (5 bases). The CDR3 is 14 residues long. Trimming took 5 bases from V and 1 from J, leaving 14 bases between them. CDR1 and CDR2 from the germline V gene are DFQATT and SNEGSKA (reference sequence). For the CDR3, the DNA is TGCAGTGCTCCAAGCGCCGGGGCGAACACTGAAGCTTTCTTT. The encoded protein is CSAPSAGANTEAFF.

The CDR3 is CASSKLTPGNTIYF. The CDR3 nucleotides are TGCGCCAGCAGCAAGCTAACGCCTGGAAACACCATATATTTT. The rearrangement links TRBV4-1 to TRBJ1-3; D unresolved. Per the germline V gene, CDR1 is MGHRA and CDR2 is YSYEKL. This CDR3 spans 14 amino acids. V was trimmed by 5 bases and J by 2 bases, leaving 10 bases between them.

The chain couples TRBV5-5 to TRBJ2-5; a possible D gene is TRBD1 (5 bases). The CDR3 sequence is 13 residues long. From germline, CDR1 is SGHKS and CDR2 YYEKEE (reference sequence). Trimming removed 5 bases at V and 2 bases at J, with 10 bases between. This CDR3 is CASSPSGQETQYF. In DNA form, the CDR3 reads TGTGCCAGCAGTCCCTCAGGGCAAGAGACCCAGTACTTC.

The table lists this clonotype with a few counts. J is TRBJ1-1 and V is TRBV27, with D uncertain. Germline V lookup: CDR1 MNHEY, CDR2 SMNVEV (reference sequence). The CDR3 has 14 residues. Between the trimmed V and J ends, which lost 8 bases and 0 bases, there was a span of 13 bases. Here the CDR3 reads CASSPLGMNTEAFF. As DNA, the CDR3 is TGTGCCAGCTCCCCTCTTGGGATGAACACTGAAGCTTTCTTT.

The J gene is TRBJ2-3, the V gene TRBV5-1, with 7 positions matching TRBD2. Trimming at V came to 0 bases and at J to 1 base, leaving 8 bases not matched to a gene. Germline CDR1 reads SGHRS; CDR2 reads YFSETQ. The CDR3 contains 17 residues. CDR3 coding DNA: TGCGCCAGCAGCTTGGAGTCCCGGGGGGTTGGCACAGATACGCAGTATTTT. Its translation is CASSLESRGVGTDTQYF. The whole variable domain, filled in from reference TRBV5-1 and TRBJ2-3, reads KAGVTQTPRYLIKTRGQQVTLSCSPISGHRSVSWYQQTPGQGLQFLFEYFSETQRNKGNFPGRFSGRQFSNSRSEMNVSTLELGDSALYLCASSLESRGVGTDTQYFGPGTRLTVL.

This clonotype has more than one count but fewer than ten. The chain joins TRBV7-8 to TRBJ1-6; TRBD1 aligns across 11 bases. The germline CDR1 and CDR2 sequences are SGHVS and FQNEAQ. This CDR3 comprises 14 residues. V lost 5 bases and J lost 13; bases outside the gene matches: 7. CDR3 bases: TGTGCCAGCAGCCGCGGGACAGGGGGTAGGCCCCTCCACTTT. The encoded protein is CASSRGTGGRPLHF.

J is TRBJ1-2 and V is TRBV6-6; D is undetermined. Germline CDR1 and CDR2: MNHNY and SVGAGI (reference sequence). Trimming shortened V by 7 bases and J by 2 bases, and 8 bases separated the two germline ends. This CDR3 is built from 12 residues. CDR3 DNA sequence: TGTGCCAGCACCCCAGAGAACTATGGCTACACCTTC. Its protein product is CASTPENYGYTF.

The chain couples TRBV20-1 to TRBJ2-5, with 7 bases lining up with TRBD2. CDR3 length: 15 residues. V shed 5 bases, J shed 1 base, and the junction held 10 bases outside the gene matches. CDR1 and CDR2 (germline): DFQATT, SNEGSKA (reference sequence). CDR3 bases: TGCAGTGCTGGGCGGCGGGGGACTGCCCAAGAGACCCAGTACTTC. This gives the protein CSAGRRGTAQETQYF.

This clonotype has more than one count but fewer than ten. The chain joins TRBV11-2 to TRBJ2-5; D gene unclear. Germline V gene sequence: CDR1 SGHAT, CDR2 FQNNGV. V lost 3 bases and J 5 bases, leaving 10 bases between the germline ends. There are 13 residues in the CDR3. This CDR3 reads CASSFSERETQYF. Written as DNA, the CDR3 is TGTGCCAGCAGCTTTTCTGAGAGGGAGACCCAGTACTTC.

The sample holds a few counts of this clonotype. The V and J genes are TRBV5-1 and TRBJ2-3; weak D call: TRBD1 (5 bases). This CDR3 comprises 15 residues. Trimming took 1 base from V and 6 from J, leaving 15 bases between them. Germline assignment: CDR1 SGHRS and CDR2 YFSETQ. The CDR3 bases are TGCGCCAGCAGCTTGTTAGGGGCCGCCCTCGATACGCAGTATTTT. It translates to CASSLLGAALDTQYF.

The V and J genes are TRBV18 and TRBJ2-7; D tentatively reads TRBD1 or TRBD2 (5 bases each). Looked up from germline, CDR1 is KGHSH and CDR2 is LQKENI. The CDR3 covers 15 residues. V lost 1 base and J lost 6, with 16 bases in between. The CDR3 sequence is CASSPLRDRQGEQYF. The CDR3 nucleotides read TGTGCCAGCTCACCACTTCGGGACCGCCAAGGCGAGCAGTACTTC.

The V call is TRBV25-1, the J call TRBJ1-2; possible D gene TRBD1, 6 bases. The CDR3 consists of 13 residues. Per germline, CDR1 MGHDK and CDR2 SYGVNS. Trimming pared 6 bases from V and 6 bases from J, leaving 14 bases between. In DNA form, the CDR3 reads TGTGCCAGCAGGACGGGGGGCGGTGATGGCTACACCTTC. Its protein product is CASRTGGGDGYTF.

The chain recombines TRBV12-3 or TRBV12-4 with TRBJ2-4, with D possibly being TRBD1 or TRBD2 (5 bases each). The CDR3 has 14 residues. V lost 8 bases and J 0 bases, leaving 11 bases between the germline ends. Here the CDR3 DNA reads TGTGCCAGCCGGGACGCCCTAGCCAAAAACATTCAGTACTTC. Its protein is CASRDALAKNIQYF.

This chain uses TRBV5-1 with TRBJ1-1, with 7 nucleotides matching TRBD1. CDR3 size: 11 residues. CDR1 and CDR2 from the germline V gene are SGHRS and YFSETQ. The ends lost 4 bases at V and 11 bases at J; junction bases unmatched: 5. This chain's CDR3 is CASSGKGAAFF. As DNA, the CDR3 is TGCGCCAGCAGCGGAAAGGGGGCTGCTTTCTTT.

The V and J genes are TRBV7-2 and TRBJ1-4; D is perhaps TRBD1 (5 bases). Germline V gene lookup returns CDR1 SGHTA and CDR2 FQGNSA. This CDR3 has 13 amino acids. Trimming cost V 5 bases and J 5 bases, with 9 bases left between them. CDR3 DNA sequence: TGTGCCAGCAGCCCCTGGGGGAATGAAAAACTGTTTTTT. Translation gives CASSPWGNEKLFF.

In this sample, this clonotype turned up a few times. Its ends do not fully match the called genes, so a read error is possible. V is TRBV7-2 and J is TRBJ2-3; possible D gene TRBD1, 7 bases. Germline CDR1 reads SGHTA; CDR2 reads FQGNSA. There are 12 residues in the CDR3. The CDR3 nucleotides read TGTGCCTGCAGGGGGGGCACAGATACGCAGTATTTT. Translating it yields CACRGGTDTQYF.

The chain has TRBV5-1 and TRBJ2-3, with D perhaps being TRBD1 or TRBD2 (6 bases each). There are 17 residues in the CDR3. CDR1 is SGHRS, CDR2 YFSETQ, per germline. V was cut by 6 bases and J by 3 bases, with 23 bases left in between. CDR3 amino acids: CASKSRGPSGGTDTQYF. In DNA form, the CDR3 reads TGCGCCAGCAAGTCTCGGGGGCCGTCGGGTGGTACAGATACGCAGTATTTT. Variable domain in full (rest from reference TRBV5-1 and TRBJ2-3): KAGVTQTPRYLIKTRGQQVTLSCSPISGHRSVSWYQQTPGQGLQFLFEYFSETQRNKGNFPGRFSGRQFSNSRSEMNVSTLELGDSALYLCASKSRGPSGGTDTQYFGPGTRLTVL.

The chain recombines TRBV7-8 with TRBJ1-6, with TRBD1 matching 8 bases. CDR3 size: 14 residues. J was trimmed by 8 bases and V by 5 bases; bases with no gene match: 5. From germline, CDR1 is SGHVS and CDR2 FQNEAQ. CDR3 protein: CASSPGTGYSPLHF. The CDR3 DNA sequence: TGTGCCAGCAGCCCCGGGACAGGATATTCACCCCTCCACTTT. The variable domain in full, with the rest retrieved from reference TRBV7-8 and TRBJ1-6, is GAGVSQSPRYKVAKRGQDVALRCDPISGHVSLFWYQQALGQGPEFLTYFQNEAQLDKSGLPSDRFFAERPEGSVSTLKIQRTQQEDSAVYLCASSPGTGYSPLHFGNGTRLTVT.

This clonotype came up a few times. The chain uses TRBV6-1 and TRBJ2-7, with D possibly being TRBD1 (5 bases). Germline V gene sequence: CDR1 MNHNS, CDR2 SASEGT. V was shortened by 3 bases and J by 2 bases, with 8 bases between the two germline ends. This CDR3 spans 13 amino acids. DNA for the CDR3: TGTGCCAGCAGTGAGGCAGGGCCCTACGAGCAGTACGTC. Translating gives CASSEAGPYEQYV.

This clonotype was picked up many times. The chain is built from TRBV7-2 and TRBJ2-1, with 13 bases aligning to TRBD2. The CDR3 sequence is 15 residues long. Germline V gene data show CDR1 as SGHTA and CDR2 as FQGNSA. V was pared by 5 bases and J by 6 bases, with 4 bases of the junction left unmatched. The CDR3 DNA sequence: TGTGCCAGCAGCCCCGGACTAGCGGGGGCCAATGAGCAGTTCTTC. This translates into CASSPGLAGANEQFF.

In this sample, this clonotype turned up a few times. The chain is built from TRBV2 and TRBJ2-5; a weak D match, TRBD2 (5 bases). CDR1 is SNHLY, CDR2 FYNNEI, per germline. V lost 3 bases, J lost 5 bases, and 10 bases lay in between. The CDR3 consists of 13 residues. The CDR3 bases are TGTGCCAGCAGTGAGAGTCCGGGGGAGACCCAGTACTTC. Translated: CASSESPGETQYF.